A selection of T cell receptor beta chains follows, all from one sample in a study of liver allograft versus peripheral blood T cells. Each CDR3 protein gets one entry after TCRdb re-called the reads with MiXCR. Here the sample spans 3,000 to 4,000 distinct CDR3 sequences, roughly 15% being singletons. The receptors were sampled from a human patient who had a liver transplant. The graft donor may account for some of the T cells. Each CDR3 is given without its conserved first and last residue. Each record gives: V gene, J gene, clone size, CDR3 protein. Clone size is shown for a subset of rows, as once, few, many or a class of expanded clone.

v_gene: TRBV12-3/TRBV12-4; j_gene: TRBJ2-3; abundance: .; CDR3aa: ASSGTSGGPREDTQY
v_gene: TRBV20-1; j_gene: TRBJ1-4; abundance: few; CDR3aa: SARGTVNEKLF
v_gene: TRBV18; j_gene: TRBJ2-6; abundance: medium-sized; CDR3aa: ASSSVAGAAGANVLT
v_gene: TRBV12-3/TRBV12-4; j_gene: TRBJ2-1; abundance: .; CDR3aa: ASSFRDRFNEQF
v_gene: TRBV19; j_gene: TRBJ2-2; abundance: medium-sized; CDR3aa: ASSIVAGANTGELF
v_gene: TRBV20-1; j_gene: TRBJ2-7; abundance: .; CDR3aa: SAATGTGGGAEQY
v_gene: TRBV19; j_gene: TRBJ2-4; abundance: medium-sized; CDR3aa: ASSKLDQNIQY
v_gene: TRBV20-1; j_gene: TRBJ1-4; abundance: few; CDR3aa: SANVRGGAGLH
v_gene: TRBV5-4; j_gene: TRBJ2-1; abundance: few; CDR3aa: ASSSGGAGGLHEQF
v_gene: TRBV5-6; j_gene: TRBJ1-2; abundance: medium-sized; CDR3aa: ASSLVTVQGGYT
v_gene: TRBV6-6; j_gene: TRBJ1-4; abundance: medium-sized; CDR3aa: ASKQPQNEKLF
v_gene: TRBV24-1; j_gene: TRBJ2-7; abundance: medium-sized; CDR3aa: ATSDSGQGAYEQY
v_gene: TRBV5-4; j_gene: TRBJ2-7; abundance: medium-sized; CDR3aa: ASSPVGEDSYEQY
v_gene: TRBV19; j_gene: TRBJ2-7; abundance: medium-sized; CDR3aa: ASQKDIAGGDYEQY
v_gene: TRBV19; j_gene: TRBJ2-4; abundance: medium-sized; CDR3aa: ASSIEGRDKNIQY
v_gene: TRBV18; j_gene: TRBJ1-6; abundance: large; CDR3aa: ASSPTQGNSPLH
v_gene: TRBV6-1; j_gene: TRBJ1-5; abundance: medium-sized; CDR3aa: AINDRLEGQPQH